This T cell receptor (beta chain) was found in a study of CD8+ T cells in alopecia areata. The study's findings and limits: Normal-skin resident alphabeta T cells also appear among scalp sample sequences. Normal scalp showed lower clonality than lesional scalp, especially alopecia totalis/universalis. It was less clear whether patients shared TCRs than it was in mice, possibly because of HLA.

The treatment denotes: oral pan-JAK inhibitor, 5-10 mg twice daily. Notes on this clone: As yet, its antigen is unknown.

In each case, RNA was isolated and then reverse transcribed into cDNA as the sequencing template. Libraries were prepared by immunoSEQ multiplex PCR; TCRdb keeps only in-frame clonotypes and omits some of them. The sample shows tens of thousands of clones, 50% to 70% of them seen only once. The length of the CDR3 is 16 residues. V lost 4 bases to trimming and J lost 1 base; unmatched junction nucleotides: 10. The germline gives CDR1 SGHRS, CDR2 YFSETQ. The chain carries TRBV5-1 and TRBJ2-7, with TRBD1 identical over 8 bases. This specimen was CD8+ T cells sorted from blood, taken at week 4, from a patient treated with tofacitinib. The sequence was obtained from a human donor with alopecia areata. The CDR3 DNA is TGCGCCAGCAGCCCGAGGACAGGGAGGACTTCCTACGAGCAGTACTTC. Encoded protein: CASSPRTGRTSYEQYF.